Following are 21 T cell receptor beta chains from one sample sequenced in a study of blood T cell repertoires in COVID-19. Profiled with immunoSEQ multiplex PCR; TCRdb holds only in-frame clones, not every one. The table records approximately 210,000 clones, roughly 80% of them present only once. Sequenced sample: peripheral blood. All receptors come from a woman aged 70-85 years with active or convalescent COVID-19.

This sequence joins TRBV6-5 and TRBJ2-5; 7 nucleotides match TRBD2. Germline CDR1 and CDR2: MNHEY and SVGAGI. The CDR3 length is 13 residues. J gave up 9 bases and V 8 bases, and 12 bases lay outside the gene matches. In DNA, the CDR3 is TGTGCCAGCGGGCCTAGCGGAAAGGGGTCCCAGTACTTC. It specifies CASGPSGKGSQYF.

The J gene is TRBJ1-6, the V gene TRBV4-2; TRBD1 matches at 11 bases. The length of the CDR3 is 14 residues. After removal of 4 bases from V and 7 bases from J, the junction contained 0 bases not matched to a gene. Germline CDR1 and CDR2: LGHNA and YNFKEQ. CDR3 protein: CASSRDRGNSPLHF. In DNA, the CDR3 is TGTGCCAGCAGCCGGGACAGGGGGAATTCACCCCTCCACTTT.

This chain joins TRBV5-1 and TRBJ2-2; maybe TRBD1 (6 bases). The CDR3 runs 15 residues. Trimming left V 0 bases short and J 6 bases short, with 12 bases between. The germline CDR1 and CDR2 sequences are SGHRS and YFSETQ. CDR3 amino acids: CASSLDRVYAGELFF. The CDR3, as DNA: TGCGCCAGCAGCTTGGACAGGGTGTACGCCGGGGAGCTGTTTTTT. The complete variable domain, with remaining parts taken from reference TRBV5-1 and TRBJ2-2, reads KAGVTQTPRYLIKTRGQQVTLSCSPISGHRSVSWYQQTPGQGLQFLFEYFSETQRNKGNFPGRFSGRQFSNSRSEMNVSTLELGDSALYLCASSLDRVYAGELFFGEGSRLTVL.

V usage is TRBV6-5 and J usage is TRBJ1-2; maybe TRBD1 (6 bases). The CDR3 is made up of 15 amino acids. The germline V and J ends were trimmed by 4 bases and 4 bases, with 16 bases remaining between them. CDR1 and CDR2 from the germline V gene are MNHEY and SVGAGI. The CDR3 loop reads CASSSYDRRPYGYTF. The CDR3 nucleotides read TGTGCCAGCAGTTCTTATGACAGGAGACCCTATGGCTACACCTTC.

The CDR3 DNA is TGTGCCAGCAGCACGCGGACAGGGCCAGATACGCAGTATTTT. Its protein is CASSTRTGPDTQYF. The chain combines TRBV13 with TRBJ2-3; 8 bases line up with TRBD1. The CDR3 consists of 14 residues. Germline values: CDR1 PRHDT, CDR2 FYEKMQ (reference sequence). Trimming took 5 bases from V and 4 from J; bases not matched to a gene: 5.

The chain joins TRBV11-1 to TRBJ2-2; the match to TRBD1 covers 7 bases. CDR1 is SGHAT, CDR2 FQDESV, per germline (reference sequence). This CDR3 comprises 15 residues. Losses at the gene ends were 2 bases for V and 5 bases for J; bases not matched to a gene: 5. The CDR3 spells CASSLSGGETGELFF. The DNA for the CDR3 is TGTGCCAGCAGCTTATCAGGGGGTGAGACCGGGGAGCTGTTTTTT.

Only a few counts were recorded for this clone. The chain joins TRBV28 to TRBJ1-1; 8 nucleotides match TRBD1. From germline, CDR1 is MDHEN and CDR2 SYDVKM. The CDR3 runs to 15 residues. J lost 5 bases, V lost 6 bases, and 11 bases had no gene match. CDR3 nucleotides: TGTGCCAGCAGCCGAGGACAGGGTGTATGGACTGAAGCTTTCTTT. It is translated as CASSRGQGVWTEAFF.

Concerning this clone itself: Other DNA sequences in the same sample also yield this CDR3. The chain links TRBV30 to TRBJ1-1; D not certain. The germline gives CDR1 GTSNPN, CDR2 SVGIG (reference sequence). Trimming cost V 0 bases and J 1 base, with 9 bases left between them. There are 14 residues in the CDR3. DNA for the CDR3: TGTGCCTGGAGTGTATATACGGGGAACACTGAAGCTTTCTTT. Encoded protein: CAWSVYTGNTEAFF.

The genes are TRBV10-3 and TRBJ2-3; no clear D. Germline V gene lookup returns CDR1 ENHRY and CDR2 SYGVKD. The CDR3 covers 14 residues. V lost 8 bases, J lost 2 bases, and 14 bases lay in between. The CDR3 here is CAIYDDTFTDTQYF. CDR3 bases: TGTGCCATCTACGACGACACATTCACAGATACGCAGTATTTT.

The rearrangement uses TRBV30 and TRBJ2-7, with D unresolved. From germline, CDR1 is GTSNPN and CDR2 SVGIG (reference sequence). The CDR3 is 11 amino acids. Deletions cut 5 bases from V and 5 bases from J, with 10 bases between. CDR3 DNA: TGTGCCTGGGAGAAACTTGACGAGCAGTACTTC. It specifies CAWEKLDEQYF.

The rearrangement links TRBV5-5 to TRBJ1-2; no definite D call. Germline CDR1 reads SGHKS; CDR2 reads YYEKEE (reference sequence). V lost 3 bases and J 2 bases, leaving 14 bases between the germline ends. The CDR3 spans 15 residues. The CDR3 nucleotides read TGTGCCAGCAGCTCCCAGGTGAACATCAACTATGGCTACACCTTC. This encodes CASSSQVNINYGYTF.

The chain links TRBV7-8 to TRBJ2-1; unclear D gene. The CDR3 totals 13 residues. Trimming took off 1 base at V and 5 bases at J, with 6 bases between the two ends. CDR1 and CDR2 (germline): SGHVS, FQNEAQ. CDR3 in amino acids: CASSLGRDNEQFF. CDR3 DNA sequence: TGTGCCAGCAGCTTAGGGAGAGACAATGAGCAGTTCTTC. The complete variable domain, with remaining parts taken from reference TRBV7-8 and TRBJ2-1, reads GAGVSQSPRYKVAKRGQDVALRCDPISGHVSLFWYQQALGQGPEFLTYFQNEAQLDKSGLPSDRFFAERPEGSVSTLKIQRTQQEDSAVYLCASSLGRDNEQFFGPGTRLTVL.

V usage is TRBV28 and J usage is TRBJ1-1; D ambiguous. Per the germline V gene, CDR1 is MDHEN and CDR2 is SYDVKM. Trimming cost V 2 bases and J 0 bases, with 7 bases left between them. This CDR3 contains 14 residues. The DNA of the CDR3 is TGTGCCAGCAGTTTAGGGCAGCTGAACACTGAAGCTTTCTTT. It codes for CASSLGQLNTEAFF.

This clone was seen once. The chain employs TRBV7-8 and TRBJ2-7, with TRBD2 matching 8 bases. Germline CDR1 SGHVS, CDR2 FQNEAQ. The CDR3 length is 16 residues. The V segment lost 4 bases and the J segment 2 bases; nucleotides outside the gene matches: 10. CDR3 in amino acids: CASSSFSGNPTYEQYF. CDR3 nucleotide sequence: TGTGCCAGCAGCTCCTTTAGCGGGAACCCCACCTACGAGCAGTACTTC.

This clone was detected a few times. The CDR3 spells CASSASTGGYTF. The CDR3 DNA follows: TGTGCCAGCAGCGCCTCCACCGGTGGCTACACCTTC. The gene calls are TRBV2 and TRBJ1-2, with unresolved D. V was cut by 6 bases and J by 7 bases, with 12 bases left in between. CDR1 and CDR2 from the germline V gene are SNHLY and FYNNEI. The CDR3 has 12 amino acids.

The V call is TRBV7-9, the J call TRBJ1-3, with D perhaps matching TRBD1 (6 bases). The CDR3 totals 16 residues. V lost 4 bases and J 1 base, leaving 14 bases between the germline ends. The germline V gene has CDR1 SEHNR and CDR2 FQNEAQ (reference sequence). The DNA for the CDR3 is TGTGCCAGCAGCTCAACCAACAGGGAATCTGGAAACACCATATATTTT. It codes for CASSSTNRESGNTIYF.

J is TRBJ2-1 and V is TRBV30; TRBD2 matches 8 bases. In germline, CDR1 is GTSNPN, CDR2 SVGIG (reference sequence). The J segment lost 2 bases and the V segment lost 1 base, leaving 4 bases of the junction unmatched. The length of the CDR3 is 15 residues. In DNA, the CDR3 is TGTGCCTGGAGTGCCGGGACTAGACCCTACAATGAGCAGTTCTTC. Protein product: CAWSAGTRPYNEQFF.

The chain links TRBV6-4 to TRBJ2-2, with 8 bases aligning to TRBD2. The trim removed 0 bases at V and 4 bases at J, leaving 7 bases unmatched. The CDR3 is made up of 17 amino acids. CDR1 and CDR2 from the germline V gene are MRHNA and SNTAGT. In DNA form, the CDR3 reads TGTGCCAGCAGTGACTCGATTAACCGGGGGGGCACCGGGGAGCTGTTTTTT. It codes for CASSDSINRGGTGELFF.

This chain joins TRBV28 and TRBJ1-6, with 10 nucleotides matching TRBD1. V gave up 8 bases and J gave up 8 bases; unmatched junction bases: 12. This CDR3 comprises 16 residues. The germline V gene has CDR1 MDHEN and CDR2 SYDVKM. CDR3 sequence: CASGNPPGTGDSPLHF. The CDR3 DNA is TGTGCCAGCGGAAATCCTCCCGGGACAGGGGATTCACCCCTCCACTTT.

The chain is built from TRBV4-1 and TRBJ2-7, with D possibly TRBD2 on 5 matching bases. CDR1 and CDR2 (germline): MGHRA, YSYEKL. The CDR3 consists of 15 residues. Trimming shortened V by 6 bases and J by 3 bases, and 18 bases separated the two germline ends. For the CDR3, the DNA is TGCGCCAGCAGGAGAGGACCTCTCGGGGACTACGAGCAGTACTTC. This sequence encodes CASRRGPLGDYEQYF.

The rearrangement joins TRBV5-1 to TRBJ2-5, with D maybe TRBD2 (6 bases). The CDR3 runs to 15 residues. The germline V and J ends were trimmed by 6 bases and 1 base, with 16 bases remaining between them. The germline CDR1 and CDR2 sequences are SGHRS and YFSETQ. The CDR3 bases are TGCGCCAGCACCGGACTTGCGGGGACCCAAGAGACCCAGTACTTC. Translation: CASTGLAGTQETQYF. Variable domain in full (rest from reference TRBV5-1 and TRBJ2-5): KAGVTQTPRYLIKTRGQQVTLSCSPISGHRSVSWYQQTPGQGLQFLFEYFSETQRNKGNFPGRFSGRQFSNSRSEMNVSTLELGDSALYLCASTGLAGTQETQYFGPGTRLLVL.